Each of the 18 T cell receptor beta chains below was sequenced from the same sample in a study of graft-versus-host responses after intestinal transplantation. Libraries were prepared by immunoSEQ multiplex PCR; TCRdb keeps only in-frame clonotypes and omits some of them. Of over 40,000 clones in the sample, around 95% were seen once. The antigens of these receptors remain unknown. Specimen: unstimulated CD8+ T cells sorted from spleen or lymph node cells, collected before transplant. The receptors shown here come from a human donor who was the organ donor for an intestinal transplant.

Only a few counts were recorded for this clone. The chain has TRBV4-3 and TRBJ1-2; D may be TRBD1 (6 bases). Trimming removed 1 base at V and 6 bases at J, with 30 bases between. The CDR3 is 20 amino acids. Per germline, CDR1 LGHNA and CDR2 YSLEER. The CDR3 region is CASSQVTLYRDSHYVHGYTF. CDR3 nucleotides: TGCGCCAGCAGCCAAGTTACCCTCTACAGGGATTCTCACTACGTGCATGGCTACACCTTC.

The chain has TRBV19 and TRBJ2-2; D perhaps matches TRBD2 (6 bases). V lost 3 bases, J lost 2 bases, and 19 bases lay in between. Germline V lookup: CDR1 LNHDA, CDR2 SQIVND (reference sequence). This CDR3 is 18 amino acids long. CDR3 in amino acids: CASSMGLWSGENTGELFF. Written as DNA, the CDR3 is TGTGCCAGTAGTATGGGTCTCTGGTCGGGGGAAAACACCGGGGAGCTGTTTTTT. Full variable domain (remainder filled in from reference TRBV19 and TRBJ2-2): DGGITQSPKYLFRKEGQNVTLSCEQNLNHDAMYWYRQDPGQGLRLIYYSQIVNDFQKGDIAEGYSVSREKKESFPLTVTSAQKNPTAFYLCASSMGLWSGENTGELFFGEGSRLTVL.

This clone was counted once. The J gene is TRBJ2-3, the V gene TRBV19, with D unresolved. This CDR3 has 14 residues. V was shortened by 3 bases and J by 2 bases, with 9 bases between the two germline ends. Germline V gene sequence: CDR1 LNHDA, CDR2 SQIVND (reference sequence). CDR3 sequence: CASSMGDTTDTQYF. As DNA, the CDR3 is TGTGCCAGTAGTATGGGTGACACCACAGATACGCAGTATTTT.

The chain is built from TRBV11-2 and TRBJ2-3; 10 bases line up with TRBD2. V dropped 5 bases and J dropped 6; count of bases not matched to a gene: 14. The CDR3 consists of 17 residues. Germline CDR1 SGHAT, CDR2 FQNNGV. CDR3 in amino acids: CASSDTLAGGYPDTQYF. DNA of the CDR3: TGTGCCAGCAGCGATACCTTAGCGGGGGGCTACCCCGATACGCAGTATTTT.

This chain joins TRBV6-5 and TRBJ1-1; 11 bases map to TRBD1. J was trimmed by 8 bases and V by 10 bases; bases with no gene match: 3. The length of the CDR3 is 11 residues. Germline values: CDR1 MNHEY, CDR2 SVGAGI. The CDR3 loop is CATWTGGEAFF. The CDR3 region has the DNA TGTGCCACCTGGACAGGGGGCGAAGCTTTCTTT.

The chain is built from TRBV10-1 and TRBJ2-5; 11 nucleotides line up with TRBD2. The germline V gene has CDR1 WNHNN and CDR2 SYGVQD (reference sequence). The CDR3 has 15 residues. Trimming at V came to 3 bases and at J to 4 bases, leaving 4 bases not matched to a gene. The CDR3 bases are TGCGCCAGCAGTGATATAGCGGGGGGGACAGAGACCCAGTACTTC. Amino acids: CASSDIAGGTETQYF.

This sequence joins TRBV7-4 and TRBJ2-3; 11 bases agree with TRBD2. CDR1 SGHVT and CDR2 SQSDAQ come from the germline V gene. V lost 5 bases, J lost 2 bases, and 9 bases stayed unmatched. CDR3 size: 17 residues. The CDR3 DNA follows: TGTGCCAGCAGCAAGGTGACTAGCGGGGTCTCCACAGATACGCAGTATTTT. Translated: CASSKVTSGVSTDTQYF.

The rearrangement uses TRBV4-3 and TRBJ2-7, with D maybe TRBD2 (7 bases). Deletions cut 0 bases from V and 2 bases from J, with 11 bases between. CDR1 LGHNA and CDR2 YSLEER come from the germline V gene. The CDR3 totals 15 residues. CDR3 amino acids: CASSQDRGDTYEQYF. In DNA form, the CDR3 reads TGCGCCAGCAGCCAAGATCGGGGGGACACCTACGAGCAGTACTTC.

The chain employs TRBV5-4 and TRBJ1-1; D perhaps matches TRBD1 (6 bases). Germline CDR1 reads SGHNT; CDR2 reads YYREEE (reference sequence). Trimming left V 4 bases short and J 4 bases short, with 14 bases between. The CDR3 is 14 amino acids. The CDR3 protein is CASSRQSGVTEAFF. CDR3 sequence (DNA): TGTGCCAGCAGCCGACAGTCAGGGGTCACTGAAGCTTTCTTT.

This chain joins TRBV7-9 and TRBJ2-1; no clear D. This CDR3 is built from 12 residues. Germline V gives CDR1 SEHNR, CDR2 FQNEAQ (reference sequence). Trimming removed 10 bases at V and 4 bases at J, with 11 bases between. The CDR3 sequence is CATEKKYNEQFF. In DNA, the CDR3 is TGTGCCACCGAAAAGAAATACAATGAGCAGTTCTTC.

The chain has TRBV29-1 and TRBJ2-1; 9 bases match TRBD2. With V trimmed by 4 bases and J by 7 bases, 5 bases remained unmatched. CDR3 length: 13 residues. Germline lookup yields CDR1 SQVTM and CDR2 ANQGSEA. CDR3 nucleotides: TGCAGCGTTGCGGGACTAGCTGGAAATGAGCAGTTCTTC. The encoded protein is CSVAGLAGNEQFF.

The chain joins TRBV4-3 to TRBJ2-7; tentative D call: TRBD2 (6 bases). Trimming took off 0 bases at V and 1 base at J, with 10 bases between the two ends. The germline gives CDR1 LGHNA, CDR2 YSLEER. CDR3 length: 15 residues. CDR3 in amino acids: CASSQEYGGSYEQYF. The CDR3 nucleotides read TGCGCCAGCAGCCAAGAGTACGGAGGGTCCTACGAGCAGTACTTC.

CDR3 loop: CASSSGYSNQPQHF. Written as DNA, the CDR3 is TGTGCCAGCAGTTCAGGGTATAGCAATCAGCCCCAGCATTTT. The chain uses TRBV21-1 and TRBJ1-5; the table's D call, TRBD1, has no DNA check behind it. TRBV21-1 is annotated as a pseudogene. This CDR3 is built from 14 residues.

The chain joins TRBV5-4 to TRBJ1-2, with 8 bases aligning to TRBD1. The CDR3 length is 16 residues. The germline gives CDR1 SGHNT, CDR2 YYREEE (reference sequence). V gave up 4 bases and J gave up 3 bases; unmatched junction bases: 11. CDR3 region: CASSPQGAELHYGYTF. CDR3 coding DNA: TGTGCCAGCAGCCCCCAGGGGGCGGAATTACACTATGGCTACACCTTC.

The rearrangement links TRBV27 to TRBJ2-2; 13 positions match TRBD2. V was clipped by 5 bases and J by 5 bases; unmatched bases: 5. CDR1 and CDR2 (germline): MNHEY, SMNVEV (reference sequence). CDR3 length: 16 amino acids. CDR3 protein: CASSLPGLAGTGELFF. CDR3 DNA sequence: TGTGCCAGCAGTCTACCGGGACTAGCGGGGACCGGGGAGCTGTTTTTT.

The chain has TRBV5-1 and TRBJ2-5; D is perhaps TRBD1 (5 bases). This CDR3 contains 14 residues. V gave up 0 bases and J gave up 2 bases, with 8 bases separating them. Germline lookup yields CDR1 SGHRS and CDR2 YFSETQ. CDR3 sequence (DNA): TGCGCCAGCAGCTTGGAAGCAGGGCAAGAGACCCAGTACTTC. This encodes CASSLEAGQETQYF.

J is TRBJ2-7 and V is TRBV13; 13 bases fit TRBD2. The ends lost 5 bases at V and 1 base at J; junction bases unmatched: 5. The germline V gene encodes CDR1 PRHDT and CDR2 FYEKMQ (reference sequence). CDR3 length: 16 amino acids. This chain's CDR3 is CASSIRTSGGSYEQYF. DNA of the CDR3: TGTGCCAGCAGCATCCGGACTAGCGGGGGATCCTACGAGCAGTACTTC. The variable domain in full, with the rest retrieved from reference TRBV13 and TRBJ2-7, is AAGVIQSPRHLIKEKRETATLKCYPIPRHDTVYWYQQGPGQDPQFLISFYEKMQSDKGSIPDRFSAQQFSDYHSELNMSSLELGDSALYFCASSIRTSGGSYEQYFGPGTRLTVT.

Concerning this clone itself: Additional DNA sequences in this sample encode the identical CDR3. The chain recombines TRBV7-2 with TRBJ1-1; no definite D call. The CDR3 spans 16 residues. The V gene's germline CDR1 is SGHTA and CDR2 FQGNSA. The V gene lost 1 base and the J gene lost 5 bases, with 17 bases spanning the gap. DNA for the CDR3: TGTGCCAGCAGCTTAGGTCCGGGTCGGATGGTAACTGAAGCTTTCTTT. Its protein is CASSLGPGRMVTEAFF.